Listed here is a single T cell receptor (beta chain). No cognate antigen has been identified for it. Per-base qualities were not stored, and no clone one base away is much larger. Sequenced using an Illumina NovaSeq 6000. TCR cDNA was synthesized by 5'RACE template switching, which introduced a universal primer site and unique molecular identifiers. cDNA synthesis was primed from both the TCR alpha and TCR beta constant segments. Libraries were amplified in two PCR steps, with sample barcodes and sequencing adapters added in the second step. Sequencing of the libraries was done on either Illumina HiSeq 2500 (2x100 bp) or NovaSeq (2x150 bp). As for how the authors treated the data: Demultiplexing of reads and collapsing into UMI consensus sequences were performed with MIGEC, and V(D)J alignment was carried out with MiXCR. Vaccine-responding clonotypes were defined with edgeR using replicate PBMC samples, requiring FDR below 0.01 and a log2 fold change above 5 up to day 15. Bulk clonotypes were assigned CD4 or CD8 identity according to which sequenced CD4 or CD8 repertoire held them at higher abundance. The public reads were quality trimmed at Q25 with fastp and then assembled into clones with MiXCR by TCRdb, keeping productive beta chains. Every entry covers one CDR3 protein and lists the most common genes and DNA from its rows. The V and J calls reflect TCRdb's pipeline rather than the authors' work. The sample contains about 320,000 distinct CDR3 sequences, roughly an eighth of them found a single time. Jointly, the top ten make up roughly 3.1% of the sample.

These data originate in a study of T cells after yellow fever vaccination (dated by TCRdb to the late 2010s). For the wider study: The SMART-Seq v4 Ultra Low Input RNA kit was used to prepare libraries from fractions with low cell numbers. To follow T-cell clones before and after both primary and booster YFV17D yellow fever vaccination, bulk TCR alpha and beta repertoires underwent longitudinal sequencing. Two healthy male donors, one aged 18 to 29 and one aged 30 to 40 years, were included in the cohort. Blood was collected at multiple timepoints before and after primary and secondary immunization, and bulk PBMC replicates and cell subsets were isolated. The investigation overall reported the following: Compared with the primary T-cell response, the secondary T-cell response was weaker but faster, peaking on day 5 rather than day 15. A small fraction of clonotypes showed up in both the CD4 and CD8 compartments, probably as a result of convergent recombination. The study included only two donors, which limits how far the findings can be generalized. Because abundant contaminating clonotypes from the bulk population could be contained in FACS-sorted repertoires, computational filtering was required. Most clones expanded after primary vaccination (around 96% of CD4 and roughly 88% of CD8) were re-detected after the booster, suggesting that broad memory maintenance occurred.

Including the terminal cysteine and phenylalanine, the CDR3 comprises 15 residues. Only CDR3 DNA remains: 45 bases, in frame from the first base. The trim is 1 base for V and 1 base for J, with a gap of 8 bases between the germline ends. CDR1 and CDR2, per the germline V gene, are MGHDK and SYGVNS. The treatment or condition label here, explained by the study, means: live attenuated yellow fever vaccine strain. A standard Ficoll-Paque protocol was used to isolate PBMCs from peripheral blood. CD4 and CD8 T-cell fractions were isolated with Dynabeads CD4 and CD8 positive selection kits. RNA was extracted with TriZol from bulk PBMCs, CD4 and CD8 fractions, and dextramer-positive and dextramer-negative fractions.

The chain was built from TRBV25-1 and TRBJ1-5; the D gene is unclear. The clonotype comes from a man younger than 35 who received the YFV17D yellow fever vaccine. Sequenced material: CD4+ T cells sorted from PBMCs, taken 15 days after the yellow fever booster vaccination. The CDR3 reads as follows: CASSESGFSNQPQHF. The base sequence is TGTGCCAGCAGTGAATCGGGATTCAGCAATCAGCCCCAGCATTTT.